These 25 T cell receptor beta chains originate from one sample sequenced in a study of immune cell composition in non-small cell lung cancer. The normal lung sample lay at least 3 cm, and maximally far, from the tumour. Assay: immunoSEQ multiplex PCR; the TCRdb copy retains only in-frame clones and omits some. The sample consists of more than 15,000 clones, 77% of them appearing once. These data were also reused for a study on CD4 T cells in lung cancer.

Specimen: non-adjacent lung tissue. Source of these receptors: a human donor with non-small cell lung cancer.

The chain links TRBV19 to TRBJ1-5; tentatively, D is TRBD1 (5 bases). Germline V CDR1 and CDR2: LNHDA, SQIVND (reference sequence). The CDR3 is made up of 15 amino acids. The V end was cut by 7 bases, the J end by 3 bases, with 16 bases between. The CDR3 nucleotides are TGTGCCAGTAACCCGGGCCCAGGGTTCAATCAGCCCCAGCATTTT. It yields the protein CASNPGPGFNQPQHF. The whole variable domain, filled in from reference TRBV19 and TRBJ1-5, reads DGGITQSPKYLFRKEGQNVTLSCEQNLNHDAMYWYRQDPGQGLRLIYYSQIVNDFQKGDIAEGYSVSREKKESFPLTVTSAQKNPTAFYLCASNPGPGFNQPQHFGDGTRLSIL.

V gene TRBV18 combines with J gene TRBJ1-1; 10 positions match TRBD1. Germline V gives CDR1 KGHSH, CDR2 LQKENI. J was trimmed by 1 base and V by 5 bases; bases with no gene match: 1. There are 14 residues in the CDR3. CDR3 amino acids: CASSWDRGNTEAFF. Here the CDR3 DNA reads TGTGCCAGCTCATGGGACAGGGGGAACACTGAAGCTTTCTTT. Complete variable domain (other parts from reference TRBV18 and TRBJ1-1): NAGVMQNPRHLVRRRGQEARLRCSPMKGHSHVYWYRQLPEEGLKFMVYLQKENIIDESGMPKERFSAEFPKEGPSILRIQQVVRGDSAAYFCASSWDRGNTEAFFGQGTRLTVV.

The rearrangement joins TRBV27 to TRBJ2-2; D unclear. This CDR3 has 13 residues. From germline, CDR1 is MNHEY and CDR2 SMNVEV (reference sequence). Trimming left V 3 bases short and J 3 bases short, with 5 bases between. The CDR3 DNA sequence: TGTGCCAGCAGTTTTGGGTACACCGGGGAGCTGTTTTTT. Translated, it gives CASSFGYTGELFF.

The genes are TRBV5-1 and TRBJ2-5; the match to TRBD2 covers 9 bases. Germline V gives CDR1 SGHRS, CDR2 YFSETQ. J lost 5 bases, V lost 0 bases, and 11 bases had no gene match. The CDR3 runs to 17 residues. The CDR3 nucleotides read TGCGCCAGCAGCTTGGCCCTGTCTAGCGGGATAGGTGAGACCCAGTACTTC. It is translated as CASSLALSSGIGETQYF.

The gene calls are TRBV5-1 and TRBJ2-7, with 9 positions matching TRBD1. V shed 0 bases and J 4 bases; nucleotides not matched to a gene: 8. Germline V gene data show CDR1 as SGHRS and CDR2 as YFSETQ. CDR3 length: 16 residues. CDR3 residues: CASSLDRGQMVYEQYF. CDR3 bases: TGCGCCAGCAGCTTGGACAGGGGGCAAATGGTTTACGAGCAGTACTTC.

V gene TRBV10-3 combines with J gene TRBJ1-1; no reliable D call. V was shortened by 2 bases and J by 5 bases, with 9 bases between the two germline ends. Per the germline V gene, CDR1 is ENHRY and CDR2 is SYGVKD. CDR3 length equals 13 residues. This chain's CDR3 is CAISEVDGTEAFF. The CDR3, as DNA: TGTGCCATCAGTGAGGTTGATGGAACTGAAGCTTTCTTT.

DNA of the CDR3: TGTGCCAGCAGCTTAGGCGGTGGGGCCCACGAGCAGTACTTC. Translating gives CASSLGGGAHEQYF. The rearrangement links TRBV5-6 to TRBJ2-7; D perhaps matches TRBD1 (5 bases). V lost 2 bases to trimming and J lost 5 bases, with 14 bases between them. The length of the CDR3 is 14 residues. Germline CDR1 is SGHDT and CDR2 is YYEEEE.

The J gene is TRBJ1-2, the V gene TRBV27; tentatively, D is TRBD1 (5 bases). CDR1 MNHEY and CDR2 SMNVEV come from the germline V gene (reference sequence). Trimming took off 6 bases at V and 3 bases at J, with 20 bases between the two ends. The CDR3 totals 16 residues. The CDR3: CASSRAGTEDHYGYTF. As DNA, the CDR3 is TGTGCCAGCAGCCGCGCCGGGACTGAAGACCACTATGGCTACACCTTC.

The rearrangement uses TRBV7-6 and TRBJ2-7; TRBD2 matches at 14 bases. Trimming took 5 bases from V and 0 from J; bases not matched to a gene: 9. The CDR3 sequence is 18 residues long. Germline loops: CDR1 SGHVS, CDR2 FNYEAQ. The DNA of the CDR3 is TGTGCCAGCAGCCAAAAGGGACTAGCGGGGGCGAGCTCCTACGAGCAGTACTTC. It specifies CASSQKGLAGASSYEQYF.

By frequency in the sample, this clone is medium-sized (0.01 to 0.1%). The CDR3 is CAISESSQPQHF. In DNA, the CDR3 is TGTGCCATCAGTGAGTCTAGTCAGCCCCAGCATTTT. This chain joins TRBV10-3 and TRBJ1-5; no definite D call. CDR1 is ENHRY and CDR2 is SYGVKD in the germline V gene. The CDR3 loop spans 12 amino acids. The ends were cut back, 0 bases at V and 6 bases at J, with 3 bases in the middle.

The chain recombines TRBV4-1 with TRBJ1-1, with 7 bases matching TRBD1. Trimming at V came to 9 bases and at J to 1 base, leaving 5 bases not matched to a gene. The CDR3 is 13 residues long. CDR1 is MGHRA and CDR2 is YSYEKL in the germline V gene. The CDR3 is CASGTAGNTEAFF. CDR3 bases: TGCGCCAGTGGGACAGCGGGGAACACTGAAGCTTTCTTT.

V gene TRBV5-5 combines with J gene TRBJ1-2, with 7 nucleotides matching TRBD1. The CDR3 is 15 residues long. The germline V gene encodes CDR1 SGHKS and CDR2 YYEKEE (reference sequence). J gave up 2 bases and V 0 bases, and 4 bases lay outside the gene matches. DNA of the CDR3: TGTGCCAGCAGCTTGGGAGCAGGGGGGAACTATGGCTACACCTTC. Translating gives CASSLGAGGNYGYTF.

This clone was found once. The CDR3 sequence is CASSLEALAGYNEQFF. The CDR3 DNA reads as TGCGCCAGCAGCTTGGAAGCTCTAGCGGGGTATAATGAGCAGTTCTTC. V and J are TRBV5-1 and TRBJ2-1; 9 nucleotides agree with TRBD2. V lost 0 bases, J lost 7 bases, and 8 bases stayed unmatched. Germline V gene data show CDR1 as SGHRS and CDR2 as YFSETQ. This CDR3 is built from 16 residues.

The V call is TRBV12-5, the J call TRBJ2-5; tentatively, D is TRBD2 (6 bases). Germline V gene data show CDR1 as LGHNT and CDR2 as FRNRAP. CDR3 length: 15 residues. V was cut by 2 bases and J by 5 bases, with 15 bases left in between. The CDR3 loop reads CASGLSGTSGETQYF. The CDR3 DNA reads TGTGCTAGTGGTTTGTCTGGGACTTCCGGGGAGACCCAGTACTTC.

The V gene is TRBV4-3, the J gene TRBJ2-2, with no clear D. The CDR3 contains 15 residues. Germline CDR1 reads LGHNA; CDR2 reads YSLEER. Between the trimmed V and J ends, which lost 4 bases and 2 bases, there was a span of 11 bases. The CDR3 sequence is CASSPRSLNTGELFF. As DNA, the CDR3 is TGCGCCAGCAGCCCACGGTCTCTCAACACCGGGGAGCTGTTTTTT.

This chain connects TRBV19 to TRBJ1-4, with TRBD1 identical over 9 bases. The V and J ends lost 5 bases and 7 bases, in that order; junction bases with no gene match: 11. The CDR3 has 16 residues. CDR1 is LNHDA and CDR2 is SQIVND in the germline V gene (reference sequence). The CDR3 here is CASSDISGTGSEKLFF. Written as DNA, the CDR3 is TGTGCCAGTAGTGATATTTCCGGGACAGGGAGTGAAAAACTGTTTTTT.

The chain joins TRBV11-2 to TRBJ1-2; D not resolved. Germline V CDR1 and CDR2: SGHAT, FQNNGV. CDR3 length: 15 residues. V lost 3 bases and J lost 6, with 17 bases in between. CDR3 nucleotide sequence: TGTGCCAGCAGCTTTAACTCGATACCCTCCCATGGCTACACCTTC. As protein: CASSFNSIPSHGYTF.

The CDR3 spells CASSPTTPGTPEAFF. The DNA for the CDR3 is TGTGCCAGCAGTCCCACCACCCCAGGGACCCCTGAAGCTTTCTTT. The chain has TRBV7-3 and TRBJ1-1; D perhaps matches TRBD1 (5 bases). V lost 6 bases and J lost 6, with 20 bases in between. The germline V gene encodes CDR1 SGHTA and CDR2 FQGTGA. The CDR3 length is 15 residues.

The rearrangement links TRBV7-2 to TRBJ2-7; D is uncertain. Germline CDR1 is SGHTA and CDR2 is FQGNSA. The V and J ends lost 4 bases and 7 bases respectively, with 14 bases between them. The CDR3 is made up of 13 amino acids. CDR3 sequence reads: CASSYGRFEEQYF. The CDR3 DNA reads TGTGCCAGCAGCTATGGTCGTTTCGAGGAGCAGTACTTC.

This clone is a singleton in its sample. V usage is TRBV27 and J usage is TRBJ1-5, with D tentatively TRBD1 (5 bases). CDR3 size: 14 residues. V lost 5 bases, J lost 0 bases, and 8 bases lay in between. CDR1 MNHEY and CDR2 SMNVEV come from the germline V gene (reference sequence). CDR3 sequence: CASSPQGSNQPQHF. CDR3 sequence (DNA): TGTGCCAGCAGTCCTCAGGGTAGCAATCAGCCCCAGCATTTT.

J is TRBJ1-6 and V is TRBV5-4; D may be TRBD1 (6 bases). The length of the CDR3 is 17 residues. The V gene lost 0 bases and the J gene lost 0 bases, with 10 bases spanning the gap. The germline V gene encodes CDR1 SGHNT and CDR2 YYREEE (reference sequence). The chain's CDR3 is CASSLGGPSSYNSPLHF. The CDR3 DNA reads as TGTGCCAGCAGCTTGGGGGGGCCCAGCTCCTATAATTCACCCCTCCACTTT.

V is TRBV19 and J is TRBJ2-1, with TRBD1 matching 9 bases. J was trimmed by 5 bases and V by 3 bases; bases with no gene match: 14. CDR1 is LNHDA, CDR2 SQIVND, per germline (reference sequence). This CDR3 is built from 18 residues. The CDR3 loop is CASSIRGPGTGYDNEQFF. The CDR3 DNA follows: TGTGCCAGTAGTATTCGGGGGCCCGGGACAGGGTACGACAATGAGCAGTTCTTC.

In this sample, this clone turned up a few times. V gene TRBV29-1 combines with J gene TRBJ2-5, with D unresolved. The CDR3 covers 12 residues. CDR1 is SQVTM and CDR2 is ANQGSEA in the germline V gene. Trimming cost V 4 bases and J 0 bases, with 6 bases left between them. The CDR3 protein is CSVVGYQETQYF. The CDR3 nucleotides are TGCAGCGTTGTCGGCTACCAAGAGACCCAGTACTTC. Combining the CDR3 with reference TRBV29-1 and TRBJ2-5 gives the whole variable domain SAVISQKPSRDICQRGTSLTIQCQVDSQVTMMFWYRQQPGQSLTLIATANQGSEATYESGFVIDKFPISRPNLTFSTLTVSNMSPEDSSIYLCSVVGYQETQYFGPGTRLLVL.

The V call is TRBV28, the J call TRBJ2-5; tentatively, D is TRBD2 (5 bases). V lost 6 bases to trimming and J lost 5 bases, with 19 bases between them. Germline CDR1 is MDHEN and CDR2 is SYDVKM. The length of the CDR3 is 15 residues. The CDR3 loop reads CASSQMDWKRETQYF. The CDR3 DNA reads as TGTGCCAGCAGCCAAATGGACTGGAAGCGGGAGACCCAGTACTTC. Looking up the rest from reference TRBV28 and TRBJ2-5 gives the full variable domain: DVKVTQSSRYLVKRTGEKVFLECVQDMDHENMFWYRQDPGLGLRLIYFSYDVKMKEKGDIPEGYSVSREKKERFSLILESASTNQTSMYLCASSQMDWKRETQYFGPGTRLLVL.

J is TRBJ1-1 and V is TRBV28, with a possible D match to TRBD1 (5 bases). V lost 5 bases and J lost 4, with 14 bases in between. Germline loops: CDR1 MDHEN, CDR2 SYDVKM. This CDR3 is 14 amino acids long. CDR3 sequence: CASSPSRTSTEAFF. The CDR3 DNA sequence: TGTGCCAGCAGTCCCAGTAGGACATCCACTGAAGCTTTCTTT. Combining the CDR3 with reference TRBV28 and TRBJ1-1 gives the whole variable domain DVKVTQSSRYLVKRTGEKVFLECVQDMDHENMFWYRQDPGLGLRLIYFSYDVKMKEKGDIPEGYSVSREKKERFSLILESASTNQTSMYLCASSPSRTSTEAFFGQGTRLTVV.